A single sample gave rise to the 26 T cell receptor beta chains below, sequenced in a study of PD-L1 blockade in urothelial cancer. The assay was immunoSEQ multiplex PCR, and TCRdb's table has in-frame clones only and misses some. Found here are some 100,000 clones, about 90% of them singletons; the top ten hold over 0.8%. The source was PBMCs, collected around atezolizumab (anti-PD-L1) treatment. The receptors come from a woman older than 75 with urothelial cancer.

The V call is TRBV9, the J call TRBJ1-2; possible D gene TRBD1, 6 bases. The CDR3 covers 15 residues. V was pared by 0 bases and J by 14 bases, with 23 bases between. The germline V gene encodes CDR1 SGDLS and CDR2 YYNGEE. The CDR3 loop reads CASSVVGVDSPGMTF. For the CDR3, the DNA is TGTGCCAGCAGCGTAGTAGGGGTGGACAGCCCGGGGATGACCTTC.

The chain combines TRBV2 with TRBJ1-1; 7 bases align to TRBD1. CDR1 is SNHLY and CDR2 is FYNNEI in the germline V gene. This CDR3 is 14 amino acids long. The junction had 11 bases not matched to a gene; V was cut back by 10 bases and J by 3 bases. The CDR3 protein is CATNPRGRDTEAFF. As DNA, the CDR3 is TGTGCCACCAACCCAAGGGGGCGAGACACTGAAGCTTTCTTT.

The V call is TRBV19, the J call TRBJ2-1, with a weak D call TRBD2 (5 bases). The CDR3 totals 15 residues. Germline-derived CDR1 and CDR2 are LNHDA and SQIVND (reference sequence). V was trimmed by 3 bases and J by 5 bases, leaving 14 bases between them. CDR3 in amino acids: CASSMSVSVDNEQFF. Written as DNA, the CDR3 is TGTGCCAGTAGTATGAGTGTTAGCGTAGACAATGAGCAGTTCTTC.

This chain joins TRBV5-6 and TRBJ1-2; D is possibly TRBD1 (6 bases). Per germline, CDR1 SGHDT and CDR2 YYEEEE. The CDR3 is 15 residues long. V lost 3 bases and J lost 5, with 17 bases in between. CDR3 in DNA: TGTGCCAGCAGCTCGGGGGGCGGCAGCATATATGGCTACACCTTC. Translation gives CASSSGGGSIYGYTF. Full variable domain (rest looked up from reference TRBV5-6 and TRBJ1-2): DAGVTQSPTHLIKTRGQQVTLRCSPKSGHDTVSWYQQALGQGPQFIFQYYEEEERQRGNFPDRFSGHQFPNYSSELNVNALLLGDSALYLCASSSGGGSIYGYTFGSGTRLTVV.

J is TRBJ2-5 and V is TRBV19, with 8 bases that match TRBD1. V trimming: 3 bases; J trimming: 5 bases; junction bases outside the gene matches: 5. Germline CDR1 is LNHDA and CDR2 is SQIVND (reference sequence). The CDR3 extends over 14 amino acids. The CDR3 DNA sequence: TGTGCCAGTAGTATGGCAGGGGGCCTGGAGACCCAGTACTTC. Its translation is CASSMAGGLETQYF.

The chain recombines TRBV27 with TRBJ2-5; the match to TRBD1 covers 12 bases. Germline CDR1 MNHEY, CDR2 SMNVEV (reference sequence). The CDR3 contains 15 residues. Unmatched junction bases numbered 3, after V lost 3 bases and J lost 4 bases. The CDR3 DNA reads as TGTGCCAGCAGTTTTGGGACAGGGGGCACAGAGACCCAGTACTTC. Its translation: CASSFGTGGTETQYF.

The chain employs TRBV5-1 and TRBJ1-2; D remains ambiguous. The germline CDR1 and CDR2 sequences are SGHRS and YFSETQ. This CDR3 region has 11 residues. V was pared by 2 bases and J by 10 bases, with 9 bases between. The CDR3 coding sequence is TGCGCCAGCAGCTTTGGGGAGGACTACACCTTC. Translation: CASSFGEDYTF.

The V call is TRBV6-6, the J call TRBJ1-5; D remains unclear. Germline loops: CDR1 MNHNY, CDR2 SVGAGI (reference sequence). V shed 2 bases and J shed 6 bases, with 11 bases lying between them. The CDR3 is made up of 14 amino acids. CDR3 sequence reads: CASSYQVGRQPQHF. As DNA, the CDR3 is TGTGCCAGCAGTTACCAGGTGGGTCGTCAGCCCCAGCATTTT.

CDR3 loop: CASSLGTGGETQYF. The CDR3 DNA reads TGTGCCAGCAGTTTAGGGACTGGGGGGGAGACCCAGTACTTC. This chain connects TRBV27 to TRBJ2-5, with a tentative D call TRBD2 (6 bases). This CDR3 contains 14 residues. Trimming shortened V by 2 bases and J by 5 bases, and 12 bases separated the two germline ends. The germline CDR1 and CDR2 sequences are MNHEY and SMNVEV (reference sequence).

The chain carries TRBV27 and TRBJ1-1; weak D call: TRBD1 (5 bases). This CDR3 is built from 12 residues. V lost 7 bases and J lost 4, with 10 bases in between. CDR1 MNHEY and CDR2 SMNVEV come from the germline V gene (reference sequence). This CDR3 is CASTGVGTEAFF. The CDR3 coding sequence is TGTGCCAGCACGGGGGTCGGCACTGAAGCTTTCTTT.

The chain employs TRBV7-9 and TRBJ1-4; TRBD1 matches at 7 bases. V shed 5 bases, J shed 6 bases, and the junction held 6 bases outside the gene matches. Germline CDR1 and CDR2: SEHNR and FQNEAQ (reference sequence). CDR3 length: 14 amino acids. Here the CDR3 DNA reads TGTGCCAGCAGCGTCGACGGGACAGATGAAAAACTGTTTTTT. Its translation is CASSVDGTDEKLFF.

The V call is TRBV2, the J call TRBJ2-3; 7 bases fit TRBD1. This CDR3 contains 13 residues. Looked up from germline, CDR1 is SNHLY and CDR2 is FYNNEI. V trimming: 5 bases; J trimming: 6 bases; junction bases outside the gene matches: 5. The CDR3 reads CASSYRGRDTQYF. The CDR3 DNA reads as TGTGCCAGCAGTTATAGGGGGCGGGATACGCAGTATTTT.

This sequence joins TRBV7-3 and TRBJ2-3, with D possibly TRBD2 on 5 matching bases. V shed 5 bases and J shed 1 base, with 13 bases lying between them. The CDR3 covers 15 residues. Looked up from germline, CDR1 is SGHTA and CDR2 is FQGTGA. DNA for the CDR3: TGTGCCAGCAGCCCCGGAGGACCTGGCACAGATACGCAGTATTTT. It yields the protein CASSPGGPGTDTQYF.

The V gene is TRBV30, the J gene TRBJ1-5; D gene ambiguous. The CDR3 is made up of 17 amino acids. Per germline, CDR1 GTSNPN and CDR2 SVGIG (reference sequence). The CDR3 region has the DNA TGTGCGATCCGACGGGGTCTTGCTCCGGGGAGCAATCAGCCCCAGCATTTT. It codes for CAIRRGLAPGSNQPQHF. The full variable domain, in which reference TRBV30 and TRBJ1-5 provide the parts outside the CDR3, is SQTIHQWPATLVQPVGSPLSLECTVEGTSNPNLYWYRQAAGRGLQLLFYSVGIGQISSEVPQNLSASRPQDRQFILSSKKLLLSDSGFYLCAIRRGLAPGSNQPQHFGDGTRLSIL.

The rearrangement joins TRBV27 to TRBJ2-1, with TRBD2 identical over 7 bases. This CDR3 is 13 amino acids long. V trimming: 8 bases; J trimming: 7 bases; junction bases outside the gene matches: 8. The V gene's germline CDR1 is MNHEY and CDR2 SMNVEV (reference sequence). The DNA of the CDR3 is TGTGCCAGCTCGGTTCGGGGGGAAAATGAGCAGTTCTTC. It yields the protein CASSVRGENEQFF.

The chain recombines TRBV7-8 with TRBJ2-7, with D tentatively TRBD2 (6 bases). Germline values: CDR1 SGHVS, CDR2 FQNEAQ. This CDR3 region has 13 residues. V gave up 1 base and J gave up 6 bases, with 10 bases separating them. The CDR3 DNA reads TGTGCCAGCAGCTTAGTGGGGGGTATCGAGCAGTACTTC. Protein sequence: CASSLVGGIEQYF.

The rearrangement joins TRBV19 to TRBJ1-5, with TRBD1 as a possible D gene (6 bases). The CDR3 spans 17 residues. V lost 3 bases and J 0 bases, leaving 15 bases between the germline ends. The V gene's germline CDR1 is LNHDA and CDR2 SQIVND (reference sequence). CDR3 DNA sequence: TGTGCCAGTAGTATCGGACAGCCAACGAATAGCAATCAGCCCCAGCATTTT. Its translation: CASSIGQPTNSNQPQHF.

The chain joins TRBV27 to TRBJ2-1; TRBD2 matches 10 bases. Unmatched junction bases numbered 8, after V lost 5 bases and J lost 4 bases. Germline V gene lookup returns CDR1 MNHEY and CDR2 SMNVEV (reference sequence). The CDR3 sequence is 16 residues long. CDR3 region: CASSPPSGRGYNEQFF. CDR3 DNA sequence: TGTGCCAGCAGTCCTCCAAGCGGGAGGGGTTACAATGAGCAGTTCTTC.

For the CDR3, the DNA is TGTGCCAGTCAGACTAGCGGGACCAATGAGCAGTTCTTC. This translates into CASQTSGTNEQFF. V usage is TRBV19 and J usage is TRBJ2-1; the match to TRBD2 covers 11 bases. Germline CDR1 LNHDA, CDR2 SQIVND (reference sequence). The trim removed 8 bases at V and 6 bases at J, leaving 3 bases unmatched. The CDR3 runs 13 residues.

The chain employs TRBV7-9 and TRBJ1-2; a possible D gene is TRBD1 (6 bases). Trimming shortened V by 3 bases and J by 6 bases, and 11 bases separated the two germline ends. Germline V gives CDR1 SEHNR, CDR2 FQNEAQ (reference sequence). The CDR3 has 13 amino acids. The CDR3 DNA is TGTGCCAGCAGCTTTATCAGGGGCCATGGCTACACCTTC. The encoded protein is CASSFIRGHGYTF.

In its sample, this clone was seen once. CDR3 amino acids: CASTPQWNTEAFF. CDR3 DNA: TGTGCCAGCACCCCACAGTGGAACACTGAAGCTTTCTTT. The chain joins TRBV28 to TRBJ1-1; no clear D gene. Germline CDR1 is MDHEN and CDR2 is SYDVKM. The CDR3 spans 13 residues. Trimming took off 7 bases at V and 1 base at J, with 10 bases between the two ends.

The chain recombines TRBV7-9 with TRBJ2-7; D is unclear. The CDR3 totals 13 residues. The germline V gene has CDR1 SEHNR and CDR2 FQNEAQ (reference sequence). Trimming pared 3 bases from V and 1 base from J, leaving 7 bases between. The CDR3 loop is CASSFGESYEQYF. CDR3 sequence (DNA): TGTGCCAGCAGCTTTGGAGAATCCTACGAGCAGTACTTC.

This clone appeared once. The chain uses TRBV4-1 and TRBJ1-1; 10 bases are shared with TRBD1. V gave up 2 bases and J gave up 6 bases; unmatched junction bases: 3. Germline lookup yields CDR1 MGHRA and CDR2 YSYEKL. The CDR3 length is 14 residues. The CDR3 nucleotides read TGCGCCAGCAGCCAATCCGGACAGGGGGCTGAAGCTTTCTTT. Translated, it gives CASSQSGQGAEAFF.

This chain connects TRBV19 to TRBJ2-7; D possibly corresponds to TRBD1 (8 bases). This CDR3 region has 13 residues. Trimming removed 5 bases from V and 4 bases from J, with 12 bases in between. Germline V CDR1 and CDR2: LNHDA, SQIVND (reference sequence). CDR3: CASSVQGGYEQYF. CDR3 nucleotide sequence: TGTGCCAGTAGTGTACAGGGGGGGTACGAGCAGTACTTC.

The chain uses TRBV27 and TRBJ2-7, with 8 nucleotides matching TRBD1. This CDR3 is built from 17 residues. Trimming cost V 2 bases and J 2 bases; bases outside gene matches: 11. From germline, CDR1 is MNHEY and CDR2 SMNVEV (reference sequence). CDR3 nucleotide sequence: TGTGCCAGCAGTTTAAGGGCCAGGGGGCGTACGACCTACGAGCAGTACTTC. Residues: CASSLRARGRTTYEQYF.

Note on this clone: This sample includes further DNA sequences coding for the same CDR3. The chain uses TRBV28 and TRBJ2-7; perhaps TRBD2 as D (6 bases). The germline CDR1 and CDR2 sequences are MDHEN and SYDVKM. Trimming removed 5 bases at V and 0 bases at J, with 8 bases between. The CDR3 is made up of 13 amino acids. The CDR3 DNA follows: TGTGCCAGCAGTCCCGGGGGCTCCTACGAGCAGTACTTC. Its translation: CASSPGGSYEQYF.